This TCR beta chain was recovered during a study of T cell changes during pregnancy in multiple sclerosis. This clone was recorded a few times. The assay was immunoSEQ multiplex PCR, and TCRdb's table has in-frame clones only and misses some. The table has 40,000 to 60,000 clones, less than 95% seen once. Germline CDR1 and CDR2: MNHNS and SASEGT. CDR3 size: 14 residues. Trimming at V came to 5 bases and at J to 5 bases, leaving 2 bases not matched to a gene. The receptor was derived from a female donor with multiple sclerosis, enrolled in a pregnancy study. The V gene is TRBV6-1, the J gene TRBJ1-5, with 11 bases aligning to TRBD1. This sample comprised CD4+ T cells from peripheral blood mononuclear cells, obtained in the third trimester of pregnancy. Written as DNA, the CDR3 is TGTGCCAGCAGTTGGACAGGGGGCGATCAGCCCCAGCATTTT. Its translation: CASSWTGGDQPQHF.